This record covers a single TCR beta chain. This entry belongs to a study of blood T cell repertoires in COVID-19. The table came from immunoSEQ multiplex PCR; TCRdb's copy has only in-frame clones and leaves some out. The sample includes around 30,000 clones, about 89% of them seen just once. Germline-derived CDR1 and CDR2 are SNHLY and FYNNEI. Trimming cost V 11 bases and J 0 bases; bases outside gene matches: 5. This CDR3 region has 14 residues. The sample taken for sequencing was peripheral blood. The sequence was obtained from a man aged 65 to 79 with active COVID-19. This chain joins TRBV2 and TRBJ2-3; 10 positions agree with TRBD2. Here the CDR3 DNA reads TGTGCCCGGACTAGCGGCCTAAGCACAGATACGCAGTATTTT. Translated, it gives CARTSGLSTDTQYF.